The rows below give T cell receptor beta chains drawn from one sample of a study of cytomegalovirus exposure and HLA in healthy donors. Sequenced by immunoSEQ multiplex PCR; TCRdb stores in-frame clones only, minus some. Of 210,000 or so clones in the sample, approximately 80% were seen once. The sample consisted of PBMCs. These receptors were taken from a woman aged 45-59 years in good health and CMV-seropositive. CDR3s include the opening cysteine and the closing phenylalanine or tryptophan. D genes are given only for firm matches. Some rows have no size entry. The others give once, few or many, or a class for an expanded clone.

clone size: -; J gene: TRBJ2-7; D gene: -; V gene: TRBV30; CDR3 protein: CAWSGTGDEQYF; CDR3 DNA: TGTGCCTGGAGTGGGACCGGGGACGAGCAGTACTTC
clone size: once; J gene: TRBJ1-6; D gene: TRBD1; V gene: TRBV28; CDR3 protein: CASSFQTGVGSPLHF; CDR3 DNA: TGTGCCAGCAGTTTTCAGACAGGGGTTGGTTCACCCCTCCACTTT
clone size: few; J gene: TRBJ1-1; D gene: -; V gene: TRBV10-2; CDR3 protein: CASSENRLSNTEAFF; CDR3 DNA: TGCGCCAGCAGTGAGAATAGACTTTCCAACACTGAAGCTTTCTTT
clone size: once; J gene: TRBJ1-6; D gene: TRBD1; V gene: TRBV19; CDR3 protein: CASSYRGQGSPLHF; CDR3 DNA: TGTGCCAGTAGTTACAGGGGACAGGGTTCACCCCTCCACTTT
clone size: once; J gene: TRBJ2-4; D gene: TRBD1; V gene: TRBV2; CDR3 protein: CASSGQGLGSDIQYF; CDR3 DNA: TGTGCCAGCAGTGGACAGGGATTGGGATCAGACATTCAGTACTTC
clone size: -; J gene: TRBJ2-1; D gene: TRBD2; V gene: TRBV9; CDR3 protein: CASSAGGLAMPFF; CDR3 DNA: TGTGCCAGCAGCGCTGGGGGACTAGCAATGCCGTTCTTC
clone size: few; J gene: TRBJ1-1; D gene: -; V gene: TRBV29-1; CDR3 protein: CSVVTGAEAFF; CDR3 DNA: TGCAGCGTTGTGACGGGGGCTGAAGCTTTCTTT
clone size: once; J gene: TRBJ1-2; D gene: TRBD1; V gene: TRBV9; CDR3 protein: CASSVTGRGYTF; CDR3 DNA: TGTGCCAGCAGCGTGACAGGGCGTGGCTACACCTTC
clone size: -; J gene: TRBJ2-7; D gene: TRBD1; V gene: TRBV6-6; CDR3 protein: CASRPRTGDSYEQYF; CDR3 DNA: TGTGCCAGCAGACCTCGGACAGGGGACTCCTACGAGCAGTACTTC
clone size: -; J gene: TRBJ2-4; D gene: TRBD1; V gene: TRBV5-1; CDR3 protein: CASSLGAHRGLAKNIQYF; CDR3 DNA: TGCGCCAGCAGCTTGGGTGCCCACAGGGGTCTAGCCAAAAACATTCAGTACTTC
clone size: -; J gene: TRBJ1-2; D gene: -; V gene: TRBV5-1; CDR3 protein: CASSLLGGNYGYTF; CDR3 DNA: TGCGCCAGCAGCTTGCTGGGAGGGAACTATGGCTACACCTTC
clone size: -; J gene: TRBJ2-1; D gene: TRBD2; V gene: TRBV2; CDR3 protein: CASSEPSGGPHRYNEQFF; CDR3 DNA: TGTGCCAGCAGTGAACCTAGCGGGGGGCCCCACCGATACAATGAGCAGTTCTTC
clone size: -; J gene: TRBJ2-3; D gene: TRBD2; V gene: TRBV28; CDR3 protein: CASSFTGTSGGPLTDTQYF; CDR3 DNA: TGTGCCAGCAGTTTCACCGGGACTAGCGGGGGGCCACTCACAGATACGCAGTATTTT
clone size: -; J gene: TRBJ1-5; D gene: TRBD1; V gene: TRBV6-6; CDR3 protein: CASSRTGEGNQPQHF; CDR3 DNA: TGTGCCAGCAGCCGGACAGGGGAAGGCAATCAGCCCCAGCATTTT
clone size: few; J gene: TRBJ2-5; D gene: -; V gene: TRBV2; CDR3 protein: CASSRLVADGTQYF; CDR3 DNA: TGTGCCAGCAGTCGACTAGTAGCAGATGGGACCCAGTACTTC
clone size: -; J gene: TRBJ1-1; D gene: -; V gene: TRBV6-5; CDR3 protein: CASSYSAANTEAFF; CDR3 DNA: TGTGCCAGCAGTTACTCAGCCGCGAACACTGAAGCTTTCTTT
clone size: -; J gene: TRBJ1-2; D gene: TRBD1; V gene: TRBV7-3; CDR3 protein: CASSSPRDRTTNYGYTF; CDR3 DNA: TGTGCCAGCAGCTCGCCCCGGGACAGAACTACTAACTATGGCTACACCTTC
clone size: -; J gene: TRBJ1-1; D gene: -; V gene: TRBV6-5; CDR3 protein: CASRRGTEAFF; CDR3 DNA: TGTGCCAGCAGGAGAGGGACTGAAGCTTTCTTT
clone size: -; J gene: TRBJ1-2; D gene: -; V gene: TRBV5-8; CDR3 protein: CASSPRTAPYGYTF; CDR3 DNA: TGTGCCAGCAGCCCCCGGACTGCACCGTATGGCTACACCTTC
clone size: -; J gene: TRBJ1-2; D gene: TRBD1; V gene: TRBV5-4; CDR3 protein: CASSSSPGTEALYTF; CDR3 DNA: TGTGCCAGCAGCTCCAGTCCCGGGACAGAGGCACTCTACACCTTC
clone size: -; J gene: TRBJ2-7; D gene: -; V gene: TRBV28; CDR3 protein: CASSFYRESYEQYF; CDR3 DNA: TGTGCCAGCAGTTTTTACAGGGAATCCTACGAGCAGTACTTC
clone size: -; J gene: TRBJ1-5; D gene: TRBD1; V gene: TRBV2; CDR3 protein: CASRKDRVAGQPQHF; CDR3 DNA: TGTGCCAGCAGGAAGGACAGGGTGGCAGGTCAGCCCCAGCATTTT
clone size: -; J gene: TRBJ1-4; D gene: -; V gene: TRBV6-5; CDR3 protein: CASKQVDEKLFF; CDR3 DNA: TGTGCCAGCAAACAGGTTGACGAAAAACTGTTTTTT
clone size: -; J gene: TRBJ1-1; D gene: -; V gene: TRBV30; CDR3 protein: CAWSKPVWQGATEAFF; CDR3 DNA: TGTGCCTGGAGTAAGCCCGTTTGGCAGGGCGCCACTGAAGCTTTCTTT
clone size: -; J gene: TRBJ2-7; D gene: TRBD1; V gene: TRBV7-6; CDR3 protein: CASSRYRGQGVHEQYF; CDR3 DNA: TGTGCCAGCAGCCGTTATAGGGGACAGGGTGTCCACGAGCAGTACTTC
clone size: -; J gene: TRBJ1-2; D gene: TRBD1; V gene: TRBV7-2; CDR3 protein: CASSLTGGGGYTF; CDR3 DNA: TGTGCCAGCAGCTTAACAGGGGGCGGTGGCTACACCTTC
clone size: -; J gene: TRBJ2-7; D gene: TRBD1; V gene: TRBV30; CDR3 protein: CAWDRDRGNEQYF; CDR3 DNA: TGTGCCTGGGACCGGGACAGGGGCAACGAGCAGTACTTC
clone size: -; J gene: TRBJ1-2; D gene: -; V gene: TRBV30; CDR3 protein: CAWSVRFFWTF; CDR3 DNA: TGTGCCTGGAGTGTACGGTTTTTCTGGACCTTC
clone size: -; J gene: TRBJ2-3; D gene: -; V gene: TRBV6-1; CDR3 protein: CASSEANTQYF; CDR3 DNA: TGTGCCAGCAGTGAAGCTAATACGCAGTATTTT
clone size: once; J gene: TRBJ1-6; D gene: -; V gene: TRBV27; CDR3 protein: CASSLWPASVESSYNSPLHF; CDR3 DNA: TGTGCCAGCAGTTTATGGCCCGCGTCGGTGGAGAGCTCCTATAATTCACCCCTCCACTTT
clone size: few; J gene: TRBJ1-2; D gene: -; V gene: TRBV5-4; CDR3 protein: CASSLSGGLIGYTF; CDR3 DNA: TGTGCCAGCAGCTTGAGTGGGGGGTTGATTGGCTACACCTTC
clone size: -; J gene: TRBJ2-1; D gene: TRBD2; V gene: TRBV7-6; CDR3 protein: CASSLGLAGGDNEQFF; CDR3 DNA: TGTGCCAGCAGCTTAGGACTAGCGGGGGGCGACAATGAGCAGTTCTTC